This T cell receptor (beta chain) was recovered during a study of control samples from healthy donors and cancer patients. The method was immunoSEQ multiplex PCR; TCRdb's version includes in-frame clones alone and lacks a portion of them. The sample has 85,000 to 95,000 clones, 88% seen once; the top ten hold approximately 15%. This CDR3 is 14 amino acids long. V dropped 5 bases and J dropped 1; count of bases not matched to a gene: 2. CDR1 and CDR2 from the germline V gene are SGHTA and FQGNSA. This sequence was found in a woman in her 70s in good health. The sequenced material came from blood. The chain uses TRBV7-2 and TRBJ2-7; 10 nucleotides agree with TRBD2. CDR3 protein: CASSPSGGSYEQYF. In nucleotides, the CDR3 is TGTGCCAGCAGCCCTAGCGGGGGATCCTACGAGCAGTACTTC. Drawing the rest from reference TRBV7-2 and TRBJ2-7, the complete variable domain is GAGVSQSPSNKVTEKGKDVELRCDPISGHTALYWYRQSLGQGLEFLIYFQGNSAPDKSGLPSDRFSAERTGGSVSTLTIQRTQQEDSAVYLCASSPSGGSYEQYFGPGTRLTVT.